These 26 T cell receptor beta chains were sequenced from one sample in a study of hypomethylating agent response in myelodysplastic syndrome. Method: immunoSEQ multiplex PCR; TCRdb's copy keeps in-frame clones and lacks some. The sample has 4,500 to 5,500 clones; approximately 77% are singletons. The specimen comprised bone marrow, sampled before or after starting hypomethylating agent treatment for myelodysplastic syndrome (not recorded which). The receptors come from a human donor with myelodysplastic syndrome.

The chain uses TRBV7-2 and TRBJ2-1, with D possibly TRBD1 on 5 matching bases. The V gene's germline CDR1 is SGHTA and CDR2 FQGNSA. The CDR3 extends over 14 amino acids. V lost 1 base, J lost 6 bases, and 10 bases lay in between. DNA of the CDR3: TGTGCCAGCAGCTTAGTAGCTGGGGCCAATGAGCAGTTCTTC. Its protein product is CASSLVAGANEQFF.

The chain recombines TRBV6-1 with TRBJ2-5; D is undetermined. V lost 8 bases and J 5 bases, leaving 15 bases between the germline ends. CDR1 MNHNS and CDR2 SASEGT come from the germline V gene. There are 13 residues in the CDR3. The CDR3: CASPGPGRETQYF. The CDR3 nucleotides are TGTGCCAGCCCCGGGCCCGGGCGGGAGACCCAGTACTTC.

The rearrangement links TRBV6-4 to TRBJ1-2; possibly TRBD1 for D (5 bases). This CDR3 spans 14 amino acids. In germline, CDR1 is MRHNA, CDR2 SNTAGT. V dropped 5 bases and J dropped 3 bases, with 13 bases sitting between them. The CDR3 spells CASSYAGRDYGYTF. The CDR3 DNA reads TGTGCCAGCAGTTATGCAGGGCGAGACTATGGCTACACCTTC.

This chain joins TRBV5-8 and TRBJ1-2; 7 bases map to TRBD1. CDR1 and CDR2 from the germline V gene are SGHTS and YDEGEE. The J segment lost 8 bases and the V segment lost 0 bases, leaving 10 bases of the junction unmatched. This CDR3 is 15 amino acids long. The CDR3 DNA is TGTGCCAGCAGCTTGGATTTGACAGGGACGCGCGGCTACACCTTC. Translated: CASSLDLTGTRGYTF.

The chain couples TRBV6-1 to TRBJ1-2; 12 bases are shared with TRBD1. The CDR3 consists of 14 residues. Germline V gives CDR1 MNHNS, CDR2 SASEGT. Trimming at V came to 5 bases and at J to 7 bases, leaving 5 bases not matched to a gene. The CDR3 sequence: CASSSGQGALGYTF. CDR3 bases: TGTGCCAGCAGTTCGGGACAGGGGGCGCTTGGCTACACCTTC.

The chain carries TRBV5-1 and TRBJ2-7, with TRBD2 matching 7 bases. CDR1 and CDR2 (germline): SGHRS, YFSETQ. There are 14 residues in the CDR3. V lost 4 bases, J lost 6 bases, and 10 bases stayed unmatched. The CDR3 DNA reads TGCGCCAGCAGCCTTCCGGGGGGAAAAGGCGAGCAGTACTTC. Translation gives CASSLPGGKGEQYF.

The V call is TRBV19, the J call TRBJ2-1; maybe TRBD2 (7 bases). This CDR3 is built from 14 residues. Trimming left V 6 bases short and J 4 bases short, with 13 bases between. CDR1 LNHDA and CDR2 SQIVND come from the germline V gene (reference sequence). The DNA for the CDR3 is TGTGCCAGTAGAGGGGGGGGCGCTTACAATGAGCAGTTCTTC. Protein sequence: CASRGGGAYNEQFF.

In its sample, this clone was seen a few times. The CDR3 sequence is CASSPGAYEQYF. DNA for the CDR3: TGTGCCAGCAGCCCAGGGGCATACGAGCAGTACTTC. The chain uses TRBV6-5 and TRBJ2-7, with a weak D call TRBD1 (6 bases). Trimming stripped 6 bases from V and 4 bases from J, with 10 bases between. The germline gives CDR1 MNHEY, CDR2 SVGAGI. The CDR3 is made up of 12 amino acids.

CDR3 protein: CASSRGQGALHEQYF. DNA of the CDR3: TGTGCCAGTAGCCGCGGACAGGGGGCGCTCCACGAGCAGTACTTC. V and J are TRBV19 and TRBJ2-7, with 11 bases aligning to TRBD1. Trimming at V came to 6 bases and at J to 5 bases, leaving 9 bases not matched to a gene. The CDR3 runs to 15 residues. Germline CDR1 LNHDA, CDR2 SQIVND (reference sequence).

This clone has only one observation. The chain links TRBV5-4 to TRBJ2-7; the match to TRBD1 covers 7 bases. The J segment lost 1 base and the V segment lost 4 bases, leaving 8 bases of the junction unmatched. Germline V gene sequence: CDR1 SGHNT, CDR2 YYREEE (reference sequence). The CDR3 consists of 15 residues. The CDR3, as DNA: TGTGCCAGCAGCACCATTACAGGGGTTTCCTACGAGCAGTACTTC. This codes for CASSTITGVSYEQYF.

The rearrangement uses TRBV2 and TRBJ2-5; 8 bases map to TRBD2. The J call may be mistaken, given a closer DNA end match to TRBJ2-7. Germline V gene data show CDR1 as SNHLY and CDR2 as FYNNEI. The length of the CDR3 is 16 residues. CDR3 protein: CASSFFSGVSSYEQYF. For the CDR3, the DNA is TGTGCCAGCAGCTTCTTTAGCGGGGTAAGCTCCTACGAGCAGTACTTC.

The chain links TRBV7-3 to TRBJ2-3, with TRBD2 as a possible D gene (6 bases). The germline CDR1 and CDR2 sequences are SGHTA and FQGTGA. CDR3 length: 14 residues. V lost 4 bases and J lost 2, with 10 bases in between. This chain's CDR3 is CASSSGEPTDTQYF. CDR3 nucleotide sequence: TGTGCCAGCAGCTCGGGGGAGCCCACAGATACGCAGTATTTT. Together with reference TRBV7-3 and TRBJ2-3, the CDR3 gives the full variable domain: GAGVSQTPSNKVTEKGKYVELRCDPISGHTALYWYRQSLGQGPEFLIYFQGTGAADDSGLPNDRFFAVRPEGSVSTLKIQRTERGDSAVYLCASSSGEPTDTQYFGPGTRLTVL.

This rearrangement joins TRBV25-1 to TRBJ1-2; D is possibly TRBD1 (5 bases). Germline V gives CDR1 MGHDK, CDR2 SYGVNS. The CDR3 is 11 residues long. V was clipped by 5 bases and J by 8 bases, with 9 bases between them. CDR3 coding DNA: TGTGCCAGCAGTTTGGGGCCCGGCTACACCTTC. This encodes CASSLGPGYTF.

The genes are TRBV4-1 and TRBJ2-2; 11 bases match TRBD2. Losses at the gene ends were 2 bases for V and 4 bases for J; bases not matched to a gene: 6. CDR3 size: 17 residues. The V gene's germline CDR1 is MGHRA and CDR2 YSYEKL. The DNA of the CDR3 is TGCGCCAGCAGCCAACCCCCCGGACTAGCGGGCACCGGGGAGCTGTTTTTT. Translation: CASSQPPGLAGTGELFF.

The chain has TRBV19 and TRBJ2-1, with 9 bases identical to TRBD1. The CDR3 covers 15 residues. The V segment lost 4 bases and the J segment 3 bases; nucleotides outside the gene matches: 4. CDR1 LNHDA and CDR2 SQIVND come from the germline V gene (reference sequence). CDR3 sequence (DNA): TGTGCCAGTAGTAACAGGGGGCAGATCTACAATGAGCAGTTCTTC. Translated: CASSNRGQIYNEQFF.

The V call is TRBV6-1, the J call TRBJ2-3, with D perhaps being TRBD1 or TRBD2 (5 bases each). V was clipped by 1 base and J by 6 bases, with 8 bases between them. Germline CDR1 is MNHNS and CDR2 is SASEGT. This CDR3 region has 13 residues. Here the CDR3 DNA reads TGTGCCAGCAGTGAAGTCAGGGAGGATACGCAGTATTTT. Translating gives CASSEVREDTQYF.

CDR3 sequence: CASSVGQGATRHGYTF. Written as DNA, the CDR3 is TGTGCCAGCAGTGTGGGGCAGGGGGCCACCCGGCATGGCTACACCTTC. V gene TRBV2 combines with J gene TRBJ1-2; 8 bases agree with TRBD1. The V segment lost 4 bases and the J segment 6 bases; nucleotides outside the gene matches: 13. Per the germline V gene, CDR1 is SNHLY and CDR2 is FYNNEI. The CDR3 totals 16 residues.

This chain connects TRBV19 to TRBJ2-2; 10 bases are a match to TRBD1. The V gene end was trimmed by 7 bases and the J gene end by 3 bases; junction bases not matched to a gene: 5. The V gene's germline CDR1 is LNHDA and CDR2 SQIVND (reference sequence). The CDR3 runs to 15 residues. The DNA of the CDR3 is TGTGCCAGTACCCGGGACAGGGGATACACCGGGGAGCTGTTTTTT. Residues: CASTRDRGYTGELFF.

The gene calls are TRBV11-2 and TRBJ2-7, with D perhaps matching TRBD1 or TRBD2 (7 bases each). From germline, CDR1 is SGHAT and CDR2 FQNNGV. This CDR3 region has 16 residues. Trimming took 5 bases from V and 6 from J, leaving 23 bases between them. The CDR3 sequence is CASSLGGGSTGPEQYF. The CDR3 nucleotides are TGTGCCAGCAGCCTAGGGGGGGGCTCGACAGGGCCCGAGCAGTACTTC.

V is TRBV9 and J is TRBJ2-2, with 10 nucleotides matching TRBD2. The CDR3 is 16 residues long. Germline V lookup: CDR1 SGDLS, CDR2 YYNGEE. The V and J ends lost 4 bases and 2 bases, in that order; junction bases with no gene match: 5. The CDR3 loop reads CASSPRTSGNTGELFF. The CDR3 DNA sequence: TGTGCCAGCAGCCCTCGGACTAGCGGTAACACCGGGGAGCTGTTTTTT.

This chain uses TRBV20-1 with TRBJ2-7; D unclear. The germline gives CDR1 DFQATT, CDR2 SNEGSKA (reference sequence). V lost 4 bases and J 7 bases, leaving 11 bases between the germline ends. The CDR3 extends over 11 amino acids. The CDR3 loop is CSATQAVEQYF. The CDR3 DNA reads TGCAGTGCTACCCAAGCCGTAGAGCAGTACTTC.

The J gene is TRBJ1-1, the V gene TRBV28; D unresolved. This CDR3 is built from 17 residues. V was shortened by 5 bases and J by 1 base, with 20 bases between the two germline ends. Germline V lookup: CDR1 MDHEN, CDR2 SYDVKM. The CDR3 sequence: CASSLLDGPGRNTEAFF. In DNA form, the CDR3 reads TGTGCCAGCAGTCTACTAGACGGCCCAGGAAGGAACACTGAAGCTTTCTTT.

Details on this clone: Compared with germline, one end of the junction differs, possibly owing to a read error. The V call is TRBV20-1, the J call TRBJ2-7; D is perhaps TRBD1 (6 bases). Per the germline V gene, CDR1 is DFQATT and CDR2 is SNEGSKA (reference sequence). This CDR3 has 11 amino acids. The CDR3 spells CSARDLGTYFF. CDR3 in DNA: TGCAGTGCTAGAGATCTTGGGACATACTTCTTC.

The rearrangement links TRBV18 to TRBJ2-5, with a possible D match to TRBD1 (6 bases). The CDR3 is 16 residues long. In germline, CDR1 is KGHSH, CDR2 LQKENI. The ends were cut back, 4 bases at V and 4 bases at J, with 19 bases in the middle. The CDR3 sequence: CASSQNTDSGRETQYF. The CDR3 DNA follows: TGTGCCAGCTCACAAAACACGGACAGTGGGCGAGAGACCCAGTACTTC.

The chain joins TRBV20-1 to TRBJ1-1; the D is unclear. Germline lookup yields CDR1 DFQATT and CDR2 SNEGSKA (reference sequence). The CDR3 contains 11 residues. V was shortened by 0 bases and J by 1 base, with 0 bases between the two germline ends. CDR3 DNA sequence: TGCAGTGCTAGAGAGAACACTGAAGCTTTCTTT. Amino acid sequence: CSARENTEAFF.

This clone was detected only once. The CDR3 coding sequence is TGCGCCAGCAGCTTGTTTACAGCGAACACCGGGGAGCTGTTTTTT. Protein sequence: CASSLFTANTGELFF. The V call is TRBV5-1, the J call TRBJ2-2; D not resolved. The CDR3 loop spans 15 amino acids. Trimming took 1 base from V and 0 from J, leaving 7 bases between them. Germline V lookup: CDR1 SGHRS, CDR2 YFSETQ.